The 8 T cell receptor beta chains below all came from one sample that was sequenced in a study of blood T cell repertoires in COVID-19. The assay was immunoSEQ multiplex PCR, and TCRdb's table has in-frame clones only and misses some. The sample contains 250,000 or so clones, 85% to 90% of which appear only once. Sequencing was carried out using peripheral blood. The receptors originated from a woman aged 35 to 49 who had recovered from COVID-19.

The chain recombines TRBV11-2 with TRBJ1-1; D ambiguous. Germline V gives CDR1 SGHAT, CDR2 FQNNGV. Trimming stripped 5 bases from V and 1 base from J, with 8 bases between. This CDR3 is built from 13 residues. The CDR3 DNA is TGTGCCAGCAGCCTGACACCGAACACTGAAGCTTTCTTT. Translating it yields CASSLTPNTEAFF.

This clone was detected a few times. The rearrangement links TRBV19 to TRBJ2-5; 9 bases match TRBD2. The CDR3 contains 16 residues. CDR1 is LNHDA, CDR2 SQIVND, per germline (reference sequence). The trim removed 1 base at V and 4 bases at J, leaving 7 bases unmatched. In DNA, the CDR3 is TGTGCCAGTAGTATAGTGGAGGCGGGAGGGGGAGAGACCCAGTACTTC. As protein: CASSIVEAGGGETQYF. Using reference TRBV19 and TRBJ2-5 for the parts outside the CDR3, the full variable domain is DGGITQSPKYLFRKEGQNVTLSCEQNLNHDAMYWYRQDPGQGLRLIYYSQIVNDFQKGDIAEGYSVSREKKESFPLTVTSAQKNPTAFYLCASSIVEAGGGETQYFGPGTRLLVL.

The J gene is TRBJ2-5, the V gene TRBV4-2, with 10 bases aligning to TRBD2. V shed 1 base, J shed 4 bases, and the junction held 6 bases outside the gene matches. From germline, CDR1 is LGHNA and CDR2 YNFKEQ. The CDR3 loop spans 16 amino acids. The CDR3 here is CASSQAPAGGGETQYF. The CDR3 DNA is TGTGCCAGCAGCCAAGCCCCAGCGGGAGGGGGAGAGACCCAGTACTTC.

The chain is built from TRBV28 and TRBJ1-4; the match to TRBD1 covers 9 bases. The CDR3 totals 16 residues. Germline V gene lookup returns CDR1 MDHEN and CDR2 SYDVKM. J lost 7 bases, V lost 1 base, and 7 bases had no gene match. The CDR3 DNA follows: TGTGCCAGCAGTTTATTGTTGGGACAGGGAAGTGAAAAACTGTTTTTT. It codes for CASSLLLGQGSEKLFF.

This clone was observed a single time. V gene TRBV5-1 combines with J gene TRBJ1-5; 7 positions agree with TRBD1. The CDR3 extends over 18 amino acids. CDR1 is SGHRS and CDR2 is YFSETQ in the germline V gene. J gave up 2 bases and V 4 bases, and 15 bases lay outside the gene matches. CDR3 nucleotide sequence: TGCGCCAGCAGCCTACGCCCGACAGGGTCCGGGGGCAATCAGCCCCAGCATTTT. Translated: CASSLRPTGSGGNQPQHF.

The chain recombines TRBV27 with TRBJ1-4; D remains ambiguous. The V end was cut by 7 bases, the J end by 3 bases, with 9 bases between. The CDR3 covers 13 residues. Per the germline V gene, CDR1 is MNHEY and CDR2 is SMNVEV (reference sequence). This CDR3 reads CASMGRSNEKLFF. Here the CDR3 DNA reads TGTGCCAGCATGGGCCGCTCTAATGAAAAACTGTTTTTT.

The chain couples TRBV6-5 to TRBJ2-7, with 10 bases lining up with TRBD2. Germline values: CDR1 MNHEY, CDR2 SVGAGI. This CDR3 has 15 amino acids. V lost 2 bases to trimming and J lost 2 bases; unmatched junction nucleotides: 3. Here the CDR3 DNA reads TGTGCCAGCAGTTACGGGACTAGCGAGCCCTACGAGCAGTACTTC. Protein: CASSYGTSEPYEQYF.

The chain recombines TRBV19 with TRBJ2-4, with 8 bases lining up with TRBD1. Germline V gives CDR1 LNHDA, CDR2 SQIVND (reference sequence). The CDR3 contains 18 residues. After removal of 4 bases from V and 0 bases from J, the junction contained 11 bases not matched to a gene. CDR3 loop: CASSRGQGAWEAKNIQYF. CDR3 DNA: TGTGCCAGTAGTAGGGGGCAGGGGGCTTGGGAAGCCAAAAACATTCAGTACTTC.